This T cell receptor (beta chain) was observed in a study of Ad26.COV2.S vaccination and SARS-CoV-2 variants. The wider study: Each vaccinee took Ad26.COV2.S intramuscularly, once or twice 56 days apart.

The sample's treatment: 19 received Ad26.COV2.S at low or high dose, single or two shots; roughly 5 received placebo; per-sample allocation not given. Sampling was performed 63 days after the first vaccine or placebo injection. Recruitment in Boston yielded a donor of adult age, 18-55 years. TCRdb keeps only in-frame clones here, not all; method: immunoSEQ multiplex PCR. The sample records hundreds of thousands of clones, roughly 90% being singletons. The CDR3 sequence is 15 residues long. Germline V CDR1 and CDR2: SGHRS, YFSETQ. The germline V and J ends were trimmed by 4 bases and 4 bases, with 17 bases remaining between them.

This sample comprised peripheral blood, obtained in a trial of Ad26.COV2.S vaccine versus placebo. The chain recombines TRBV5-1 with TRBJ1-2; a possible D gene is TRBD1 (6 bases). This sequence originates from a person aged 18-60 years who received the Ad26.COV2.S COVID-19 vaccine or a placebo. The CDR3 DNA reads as TGCGCCAGCAGCAGTGGCGGGGGCGAGGTCTATGGCTACACCTTC. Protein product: CASSSGGGEVYGYTF.